The text below deals with one T cell receptor beta chain. This clone's antigen is unknown. No clone much larger than this one lies a single base away; base qualities are absent. This sample was taken from a study of blood T cell repertoires in COVID-19 (dated by TCRdb to between 2020 and 2021). Looking at the study overall: Samples from collaborators originated in the United States, Italy and Spain and spanned both the acute and convalescent phases of COVID-19. Where HLA class I and class II types were available, the types were taken from metadata supplied by the sample provider, not from assay-based typing. Nearly every sample came with metadata listing a de-identified subject ID, COVID-19 status, age in years and sex. The material from the prospective study consisted of cDNA or gDNA derived from T cells, B-cell-depleted T cells, or PBMCs. The samples were drawn from two sources: the first 160 participants of the ongoing ImmuneRACE study, and about 1,300 subjects contributed by 6 global collaborators. The dataset comprised deeply sampled blood TCRbeta repertoires from subjects exposed to, actively infected with, or recovered from COVID-19. A freely available public database, intended as a resource for researchers studying the immune response to SARS-CoV-2, is where the repertoires were released. Study-level results and caveats: How much clinical and demographic metadata was included differed by source and by participant, and the metadata was provided uncurated.

The immunoSEQ Assay, a bias-controlled multiplex PCR, was used to amplify TCRbeta CDR3 regions from genomic DNA. The study's own analysis went as follows. Nucleated cell counts per sample were estimated from amplification of reference gene primers within the assay. To quantify the absolute abundance of each unique TCRbeta CDR3 rearrangement, sequence reads were collapsed and filtered. Productive Simpson clonality was computed per sample as the square root of Simpson's diversity index over productive rearrangements. Entries here come from immuneACCESS through TCRdb and include only in-frame sequences with V and J called. Some clones fail to appear in such tables; in the studies checked, an unresolved V gene covers under half of the shortfall, and the cause of the remainder is unknown. V, J and clone size are taken as reported in that table, and D and trimming were inferred from the DNA itself. The sample includes under 200,000 clones, with around four fifths observed a single time. The ten largest clones take up 10% to 15% of the sample.

Enrolling through a virtual design, the prospective study's participants ranged in age from roughly 18 to 90 years and lived across 24 United States geographic areas. To assign participants to cohorts, the prospective study relied on clinical history that participants themselves reported in a screening survey and a study questionnaire. Recovered participants in ImmuneRACE Cohort 3 were defined by two consecutive negative NP/OP PCR tests, clearance by a healthcare professional, or resolution of symptoms. In the prospective study, whole blood, serum and a nasopharyngeal or oropharyngeal swab were collected from each participant by mobile phlebotomists. Participants in the prospective study had the option to provide additional blood draws and questionnaires over a roughly two-month period. Before DNA extraction, blood samples from the prospective study were shipped at room temperature or frozen. Germline trimming: 4 bases from V, 6 bases from J; junction bases outside gene matches: 13. CDR1 and CDR2 are read off the germline V gene as SGHRS and YFSETQ. The CDR3 numbers 16 residues from cysteine through phenylalanine. Only the CDR3 DNA is retained, 48 bases long and in frame from the first base.

The receptor comes from a woman aged 55-75 years who had recovered from COVID-19. The sample comprised PBMCs or T cells enriched from blood (not recorded which). Rearrangement joined TRBV5-1 to TRBJ2-3, and TRBD1 aligns with 8 junction nucleotides. The nucleotide sequence reads as follows: TGCGCCAGCAGCCCAACCCAGGGGGCGTATATCGATACGCAGTATTTT. Translated, it reads CASSPTQGAYIDTQYF.